This TCR beta chain appears in the sequencing data of a study of T cells after yellow fever vaccination. Findings of the study overall: The secondary T-cell response peaked on day 5, not day 15, but was weaker.

The CDR3 has 13 amino acids. Trimming cost V 3 bases and J 3 bases, with 8 bases left between them. TCRdb used MiXCR to reprocess the 5' RACE reads, holding one entry per CDR3 protein. The table lists some 290,000 distinct CDR3 sequences, about 10% of them singletons. This clonotype was seen a handful of times. As yet, its antigen is unknown. The input for sequencing was CD4+ T cells sorted from PBMCs, taken 45 days after the yellow fever booster vaccination. The sequence was collected from a young man who received the YFV17D yellow fever vaccine. V is TRBV12-3 or TRBV12-4 and J is TRBJ1-2; D call uncertain. The CDR3 sequence: CASSLMGYYGYTF. For the CDR3, the DNA is TGTGCCAGCAGTTTGATGGGGTACTATGGCTACACCTTC.